This T cell receptor beta chain was sequenced during a study of identical twins. This clonotype has ten or more counts. The antigen remains unidentified. Trimming removed 5 bases at V and 1 base at J, with 8 bases between. CDR3 length: 13 residues. The germline V gene encodes CDR1 SGHNT and CDR2 YENEEA. Points from the study as a whole: Shared out-of-frame alpha sequences (those common to twins) showed excess low generation probability. Cross-sectional statistics underpinned the conclusions; the same donors were not followed.

cDNA molecules carried unique molecular identifiers, and template switching added a universal primer site. TCRdb recomputed calls from the 5' RACE reads with MiXCR, one row per CDR3 protein. This table has some 200,000 distinct CDR3 sequences, roughly 7.5% appearing once. Each donor was a healthy Caucasian. This sample was also put to use in a study of yellow fever vaccine responses in identical twins.

The J gene is TRBJ1-1, the V gene TRBV11-3, with unresolved D. Sequencing used memory (CD45RO+) T cells sorted from blood. The sequence came from a woman between 18 and 30 years old in good health. The CDR3 sequence is CASSLRTNTEAFF. Written as DNA, the CDR3 is TGTGCCAGCAGCCTACGGACGAACACTGAAGCTTTCTTT.